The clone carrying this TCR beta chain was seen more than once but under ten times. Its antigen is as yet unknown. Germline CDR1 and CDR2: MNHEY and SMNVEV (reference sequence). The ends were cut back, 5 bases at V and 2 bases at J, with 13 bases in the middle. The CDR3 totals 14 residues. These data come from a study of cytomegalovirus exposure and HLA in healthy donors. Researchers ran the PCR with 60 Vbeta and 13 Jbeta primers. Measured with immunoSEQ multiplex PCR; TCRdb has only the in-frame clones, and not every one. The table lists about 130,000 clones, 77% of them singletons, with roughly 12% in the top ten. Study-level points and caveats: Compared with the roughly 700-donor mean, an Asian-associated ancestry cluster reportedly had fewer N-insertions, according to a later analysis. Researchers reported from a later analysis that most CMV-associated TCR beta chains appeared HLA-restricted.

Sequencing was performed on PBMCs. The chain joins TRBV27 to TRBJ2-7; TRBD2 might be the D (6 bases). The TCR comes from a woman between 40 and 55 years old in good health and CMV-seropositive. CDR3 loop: CASSGGTPPYEQYF. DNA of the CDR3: TGTGCCAGCAGTGGGGGGACCCCGCCCTACGAGCAGTACTTC.